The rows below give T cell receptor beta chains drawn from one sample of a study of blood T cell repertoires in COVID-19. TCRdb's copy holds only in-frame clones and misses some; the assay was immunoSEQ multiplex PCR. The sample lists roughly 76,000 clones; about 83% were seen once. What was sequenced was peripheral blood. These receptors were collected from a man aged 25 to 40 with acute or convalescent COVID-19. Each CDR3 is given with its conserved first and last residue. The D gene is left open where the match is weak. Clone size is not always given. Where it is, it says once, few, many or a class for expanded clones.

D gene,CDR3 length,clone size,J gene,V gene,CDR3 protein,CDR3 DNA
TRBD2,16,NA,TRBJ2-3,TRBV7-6,CASSALADLSTDTQYF,TGTGCCAGCAGCGCACTAGCGGATTTAAGCACAGATACGCAGTATTTT
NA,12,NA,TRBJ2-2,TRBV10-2,CASTAREWELFF,TGCGCCAGCACCGCCCGGGAGTGGGAGCTGTTTTTT
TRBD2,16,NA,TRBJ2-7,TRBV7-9,CASSARLAGGTHEQYF,TGTGCCAGCAGCGCCAGACTAGCGGGAGGGACCCACGAGCAGTACTTC
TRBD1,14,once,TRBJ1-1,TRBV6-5,CASSQWGTVPPSFF,TGTGCCAGCAGTCAATGGGGGACAGTGCCCCCCTCTTTCTTT
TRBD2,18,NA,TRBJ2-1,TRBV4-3,CASSQETAREGHGNEQFF,TGCGCCAGCAGCCAAGAAACGGCGCGGGAGGGCCACGGGAATGAGCAGTTCTTC
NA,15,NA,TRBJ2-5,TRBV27,CASSLVGSRGETQYF,TGTGCCAGCAGTTTAGTAGGGTCCCGGGGAGAGACCCAGTACTTC
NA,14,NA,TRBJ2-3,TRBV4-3,CASSQTVSGDTQYF,TGCGCCAGCAGCCAAACTGTCTCGGGAGATACGCAGTATTTT
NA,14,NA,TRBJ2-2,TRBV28,CASSWGGYTGELFF,TGTGCCAGCAGTTGGGGCGGTTACACCGGGGAGCTGTTTTTT
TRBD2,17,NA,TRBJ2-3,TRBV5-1,CASSLNGEGFLTDTQYF,TGCGCCAGCAGCCTCAACGGGGAGGGATTCCTCACAGATACGCAGTATTTT
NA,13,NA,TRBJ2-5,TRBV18,CASSPQIQETQYF,TGTGCCAGCTCACCACAGATCCAGGAGACCCAGTACTTC
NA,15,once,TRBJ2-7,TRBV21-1,CASSKPGSSSYEQYF,TGTGCCAGCAGCAAACCGGGATCCAGCTCCTACGAGCAGTACTTC
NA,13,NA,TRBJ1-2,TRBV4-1,CASSRQVNYGYTF,TGCGCCAGCAGTCGACAGGTAAACTATGGCTACACCTTC
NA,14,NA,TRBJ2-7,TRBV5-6,CASSSTGTLYEQYF,TGTGCCAGCAGCTCGACCGGGACTCTCTACGAGCAGTACTTC
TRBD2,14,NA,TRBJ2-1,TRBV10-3,CATMTSGSYNEQFF,TGTGCCACCATGACTAGCGGGAGTTACAATGAGCAGTTCTTC
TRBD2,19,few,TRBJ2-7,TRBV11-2,CASSPRGGSLYGLAGEQYF,TGTGCCAGCAGCCCGCGGGGGGGAAGTCTTTACGGGCTAGCGGGAGAGCAGTACTTC
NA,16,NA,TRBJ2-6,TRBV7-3,CASSLKAGSGANVLTF,TGTGCCAGCAGCTTAAAGGCGGGGTCTGGGGCCAACGTCCTGACTTTC
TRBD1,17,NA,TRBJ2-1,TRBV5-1,CASSPGTGLGLYNEQFF,TGCGCCAGCAGCCCCGGGACAGGGCTCGGTTTGTACAATGAGCAGTTCTTC
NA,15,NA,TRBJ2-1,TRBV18,CASSPQLAVYNEQFF,TGTGCCAGCTCGCCCCAACTAGCAGTTTACAATGAGCAGTTCTTC
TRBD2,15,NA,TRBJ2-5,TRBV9,CASSPGLARQETQYF,TGTGCCAGCAGCCCAGGACTAGCGAGACAAGAGACCCAGTACTTC
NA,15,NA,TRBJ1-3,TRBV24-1,CATSDSGDVGNTIYF,TGTGCCACCAGTGACTCGGGGGACGTCGGAAACACCATATATTTT
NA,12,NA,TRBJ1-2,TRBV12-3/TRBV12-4,CASSFSRNGYTF,TGTGCCAGCAGTTTTTCTAGAAATGGCTACACCTTC
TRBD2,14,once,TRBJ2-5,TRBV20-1,CSASAGVAGETQYF,TGCAGTGCTAGTGCGGGGGTAGCGGGAGAGACCCAGTACTTC
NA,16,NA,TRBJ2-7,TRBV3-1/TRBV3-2,CASSQSGQTSPYEQYF,TGTGCCAGCAGCCAATCAGGACAGACGAGTCCCTACGAGCAGTACTTC
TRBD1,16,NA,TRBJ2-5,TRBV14,CASSQAGTGGRETQYF,TGTGCCAGCAGCCAAGCCGGGACAGGGGGAAGGGAGACCCAGTACTTC
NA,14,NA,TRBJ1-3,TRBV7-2,CASSPRDAGNTIYF,TGTGCCAGCAGCCCCAGGGATGCGGGAAACACCATATATTTT
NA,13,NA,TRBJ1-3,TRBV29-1,CSVGREAGNTIYF,TGCAGCGTTGGCCGGGAGGCCGGAAACACCATATATTTT
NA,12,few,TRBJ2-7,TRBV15,CATSGGGHEQYF,TGTGCCACCAGTGGGGGAGGACACGAGCAGTACTTC
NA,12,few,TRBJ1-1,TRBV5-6,CASSKQSTEAFF,TGTGCCAGCAGCAAACAGAGTACTGAAGCTTTCTTT
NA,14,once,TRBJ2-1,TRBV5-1,CASSPAGAYNEQFF,TGCGCCAGCAGCCCAGCCGGGGCCTACAATGAGCAGTTCTTC
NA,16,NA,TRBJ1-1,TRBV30,CAWSVESKAGNTEAFF,TGTGCCTGGAGTGTGGAGTCCAAAGCGGGGAACACTGAAGCTTTCTTT
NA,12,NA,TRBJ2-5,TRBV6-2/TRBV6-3,CASSSSRETQYF,TGTGCCAGCAGTAGTAGCCGGGAGACCCAGTACTTC
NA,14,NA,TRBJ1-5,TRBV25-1,CASSGAGIGQPQHF,TGTGCCAGCAGTGGAGCAGGGATAGGCCAGCCCCAGCATTTT
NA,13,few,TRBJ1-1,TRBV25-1,CASSQGRYTEAFF,TGTGCCAGCAGCCAGGGAAGGTACACTGAAGCTTTCTTT
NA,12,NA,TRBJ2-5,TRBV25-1,CASIGSQETQYF,TGTGCCAGCATCGGGTCCCAAGAGACCCAGTACTTC
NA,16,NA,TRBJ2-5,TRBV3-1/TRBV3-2,CASSQALYYPRETQYF,TGTGCCAGCAGCCAAGCCTTGTATTACCCGCGGGAGACCCAGTACTTC
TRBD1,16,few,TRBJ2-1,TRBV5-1,CASSFVGRGLYDEQFF,TGCGCCAGCAGCTTTGTAGGCAGGGGGCTTTACGATGAGCAGTTCTTC
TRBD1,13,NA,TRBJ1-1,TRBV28,CASSTGLNTEAFF,TGTGCCAGCTCGACAGGGCTGAACACTGAAGCTTTCTTT
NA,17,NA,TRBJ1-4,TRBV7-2,CASSPQDTSATNEKLFF,TGTGCCAGCAGTCCGCAGGACACGTCTGCAACTAATGAAAAACTGTTTTTT
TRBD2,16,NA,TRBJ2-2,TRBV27,CASSSAGGDYTGELFF,TGTGCCAGCAGTTCTGCGGGAGGGGACTACACCGGGGAGCTGTTTTTT
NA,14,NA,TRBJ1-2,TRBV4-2,CASSQETGLGGYTF,TGTGCCAGCAGCCAAGAAACAGGCTTGGGTGGCTACACCTTC
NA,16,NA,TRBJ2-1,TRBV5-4,CASSSTNWGGDNEQFF,TGTGCCAGCAGCTCGACGAACTGGGGGGGCGACAATGAGCAGTTCTTC
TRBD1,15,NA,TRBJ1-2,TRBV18,CASSPWDRGGYGYTF,TGTGCCAGCTCACCGTGGGACAGGGGTGGCTATGGCTACACCTTC
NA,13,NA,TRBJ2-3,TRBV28,CASTLASTDTQYF,TGTGCCAGCACCTTAGCCAGCACAGATACGCAGTATTTT
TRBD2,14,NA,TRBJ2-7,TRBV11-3,CASSLTTSGYEQYF,TGTGCCAGCAGCCTAACCACTAGCGGCTACGAGCAGTACTTC
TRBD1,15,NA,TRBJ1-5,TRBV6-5,CASSTGTGGFQPQHF,TGTGCCAGCAGTACAGGGACAGGGGGCTTTCAGCCCCAGCATTTT
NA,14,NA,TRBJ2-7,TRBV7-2,CASSLRRGSYEQYF,TGTGCCAGCAGCTTACGAAGGGGCTCCTACGAGCAGTACTTC
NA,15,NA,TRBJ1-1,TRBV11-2,CASRKGGPMNTEAFF,TGTGCCAGCCGTAAGGGGGGGCCCATGAACACTGAAGCTTTCTTT
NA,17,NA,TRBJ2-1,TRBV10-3,CAISEPKERVPFNEQFF,TGTGCCATCAGTGAGCCCAAGGAGCGGGTGCCTTTCAATGAGCAGTTCTTC
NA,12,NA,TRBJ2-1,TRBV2,CASSARAVEQFF,TGTGCCAGCAGTGCGAGGGCAGTTGAGCAGTTCTTC
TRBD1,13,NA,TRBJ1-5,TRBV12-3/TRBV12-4,CASSVTGDQPQHF,TGTGCCAGCAGTGTGACAGGGGATCAGCCCCAGCATTTT